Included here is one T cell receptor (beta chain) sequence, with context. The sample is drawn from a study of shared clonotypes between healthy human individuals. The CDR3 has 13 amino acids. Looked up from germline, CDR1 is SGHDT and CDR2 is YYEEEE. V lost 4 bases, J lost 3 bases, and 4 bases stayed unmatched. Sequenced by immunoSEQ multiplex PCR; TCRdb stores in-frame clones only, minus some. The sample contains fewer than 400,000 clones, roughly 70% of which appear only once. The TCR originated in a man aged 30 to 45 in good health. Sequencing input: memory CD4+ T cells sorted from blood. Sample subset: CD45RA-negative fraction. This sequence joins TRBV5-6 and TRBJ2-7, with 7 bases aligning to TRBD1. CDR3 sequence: CASSRWTGYEQYF. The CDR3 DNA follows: TGTGCCAGCAGCCGATGGACAGGCTACGAGCAGTACTTC.